This entry lists 17 T cell receptor beta chains sequenced from one sample in a study of spatial heterogeneity in lung cancer. General study findings and limits: Mutation tallies in tumors tracked expanded intratumoral alpha and beta TCR counts.

Time point defined: sample taken at primary tumor resection. No antigen has been assigned to these receptors. A single record per CDR3 protein comes from TCRdb applying MiXCR to the 5' RACE reads. This table holds about 4,900 distinct CDR3 sequences, 31% found once. The specimen comprised lung tumor tissue, sampled at surgery. All receptors come from a male donor with early-stage non-small cell lung cancer.

The rearrangement links TRBV30 to TRBJ2-7; D is uncertain. The CDR3 consists of 12 residues. In germline, CDR1 is GTSNPN, CDR2 SVGIG (reference sequence). Trimming shortened V by 0 bases and J by 9 bases, and 12 bases separated the two germline ends. Written as DNA, the CDR3 is TGTGCCTGGAGTGTATCTTCCTCTCGGCAGTACTTC. Amino acid sequence: CAWSVSSSRQYF. Full variable domain (rest looked up from reference TRBV30 and TRBJ2-7): SQTIHQWPATLVQPVGSPLSLECTVEGTSNPNLYWYRQAAGRGLQLLFYSVGIGQISSEVPQNLSASRPQDRQFILSSKKLLLSDSGFYLCAWSVSSSRQYFGPGTRLTVT.

This clonotype is medium-sized by share. The chain uses TRBV20-1 and TRBJ2-1; TRBD2 matches at 7 bases. In germline, CDR1 is DFQATT, CDR2 SNEGSKA (reference sequence). V shed 0 bases, J shed 7 bases, and the junction held 6 bases outside the gene matches. There are 14 residues in the CDR3. The CDR3: CSARDTALANEQFF. The DNA of the CDR3 is TGCAGTGCTAGAGATACCGCACTAGCGAATGAGCAGTTCTTC.

Sample share makes this clonotype medium-sized. V usage is TRBV5-1 and J usage is TRBJ2-2, with D unclear. CDR1 and CDR2 (germline): SGHRS, YFSETQ. CDR3 size: 14 residues. V was pared by 0 bases and J by 4 bases, with 7 bases between. The CDR3 DNA is TGCGCCAGCAGCTTGGGGCAGATCACCGGGGAGCTGTTTTTT. It is translated as CASSLGQITGELFF.

The rearrangement links TRBV7-2 to TRBJ2-5; TRBD2 agrees at 7 bases. The CDR3 totals 12 residues. Germline V gene lookup returns CDR1 SGHTA and CDR2 FQGNSA. J was trimmed by 3 bases and V by 8 bases; bases with no gene match: 3. DNA of the CDR3: TGTGCCAGCGGCGGACTAGAAGAGACCCAGTACTTC. The encoded protein is CASGGLEETQYF.

The chain combines TRBV11-1 with TRBJ2-7, with D uncertain. From germline, CDR1 is SGHAT and CDR2 FQDESV (reference sequence). The CDR3 is 16 residues long. Trimming stripped 2 bases from V and 1 base from J, with 15 bases between. CDR3 residues: CASSLIVGSTSYEQYF. CDR3 DNA: TGTGCCAGCAGCTTAATCGTCGGTTCCACGTCCTACGAGCAGTACTTC.

This clonotype is medium-sized by share. V gene TRBV28 combines with J gene TRBJ2-1; TRBD2 is a possible D gene (7 bases). CDR1 and CDR2 (germline): MDHEN, SYDVKM. V lost 3 bases and J lost 4, with 13 bases in between. This CDR3 contains 15 residues. The CDR3 loop is CASSLGGQPYNEQFF. The CDR3 DNA sequence: TGTGCCAGCAGTTTGGGGGGGCAGCCTTACAATGAGCAGTTCTTC.

The chain has TRBV6-2 or TRBV6-3 and TRBJ1-6; tentative D call: TRBD1 (6 bases). The germline V gene encodes CDR1 MNHEY and CDR2 SVGEGT. This CDR3 has 13 amino acids. Deletions cut 6 bases from V and 9 bases from J, with 12 bases between. The CDR3 here is CASRQGGASPLHF. In nucleotides, the CDR3 is TGTGCCAGCAGACAGGGCGGTGCTTCACCCCTCCACTTT.

This clonotype is labeled medium-sized. The rearrangement joins TRBV4-2 to TRBJ2-3; 7 bases line up with TRBD2. The germline V gene encodes CDR1 LGHNA and CDR2 YNFKEQ. V was pared by 0 bases and J by 5 bases, with 11 bases of the junction left unmatched. This CDR3 contains 17 residues. CDR3 region: CASSQDPGLSGGDTQYF. The CDR3 DNA reads as TGTGCCAGCAGCCAAGATCCGGGCCTATCGGGGGGAGATACGCAGTATTTT.

A few counts support this clonotype. The chain joins TRBV7-8 to TRBJ2-1, with TRBD1 as a possible D gene (6 bases). V was shortened by 1 base and J by 6 bases, with 13 bases between the two germline ends. The CDR3 has 15 amino acids. Germline CDR1 is SGHVS and CDR2 is FQNEAQ. As DNA, the CDR3 is TGTGCCAGCAGCTTAGGAATGGGACACACCAATGAGCAGTTCTTC. As protein: CASSLGMGHTNEQFF. Full variable domain (remainder filled in from reference TRBV7-8 and TRBJ2-1): GAGVSQSPRYKVAKRGQDVALRCDPISGHVSLFWYQQALGQGPEFLTYFQNEAQLDKSGLPSDRFFAERPEGSVSTLKIQRTQQEDSAVYLCASSLGMGHTNEQFFGPGTRLTVL.

This clonotype is categorized as medium-sized (0.01 to 0.1%). One junction end disagrees with the germline gene, perhaps due to a read error. The V and J genes are TRBV10-3 and TRBJ2-7; either TRBD1 or TRBD2 may supply D (5 bases each). CDR3 length: 12 amino acids. CDR1 ENHRY and CDR2 SYGVKD come from the germline V gene. Here the CDR3 DNA reads TGTGCCATCAGTGAATCGACGGGACGGCGCAACTTC. It encodes CAISESTGRRNF.

By share, this clonotype ranks as medium-sized. The chain recombines TRBV9 with TRBJ2-1; the match to TRBD2 covers 12 bases. With V trimmed by 1 base and J by 8 bases, 10 bases remained unmatched. Germline V gene sequence: CDR1 SGDLS, CDR2 YYNGEE. The CDR3 length is 17 residues. The DNA for the CDR3 is TGTGCCAGCAGCGTAAATCTAGCGGGAGGGCCTAAAGATGAGCAGTTCTTC. Translated: CASSVNLAGGPKDEQFF.

This clonotype showed up many times. V gene TRBV4-3 combines with J gene TRBJ2-2, with D possibly TRBD1 on 6 matching bases. CDR3 length: 15 amino acids. The germline V gene has CDR1 LGHNA and CDR2 YSLEER. V gave up 4 bases and J gave up 4 bases, with 13 bases separating them. CDR3 in DNA: TGCGCCAGCAGCCCTGGGTCAGGGGTCACCGGGGAGCTGTTTTTT. This codes for CASSPGSGVTGELFF.

The chain has TRBV7-2 and TRBJ2-5, with TRBD1 identical over 7 bases. The germline V gene has CDR1 SGHTA and CDR2 FQGNSA. V lost 5 bases, J lost 5 bases, and 2 bases stayed unmatched. The length of the CDR3 is 12 residues. CDR3 sequence (DNA): TGTGCCAGCAGCCTGGACAGGGAGACCCAGTACTTC. This codes for CASSLDRETQYF.

This clonotype is labeled as large (0.1 to 1%). The gene calls are TRBV2 and TRBJ2-7; 8 bases line up with TRBD1. The length of the CDR3 is 15 residues. Trimming took 8 bases from V and 4 from J; bases not matched to a gene: 13. Germline lookup yields CDR1 SNHLY and CDR2 FYNNEI. The CDR3 reads CASETGAGGGYEQYF. CDR3 in DNA: TGTGCCAGCGAAACTGGGGCAGGGGGCGGTTACGAGCAGTACTTC.

This rearrangement joins TRBV6-2 or TRBV6-3 to TRBJ2-4, with D hard to call. The germline CDR1 and CDR2 sequences are MNHEY and SVGEGT. The CDR3 has 14 residues. Trimming took 0 bases from V and 9 from J, leaving 12 bases between them. The CDR3 loop is CASSYSTVVGIQYF. The CDR3 DNA reads TGTGCCAGCAGTTACTCGACGGTCGTGGGCATTCAGTACTTC.

The CDR3 protein is CASSPDRSSGYTF. The CDR3 nucleotides are TGTGCCAGCAGCCCGGACAGATCGTCCGGCTACACCTTC. The V and J genes are TRBV7-2 and TRBJ1-2; possible D gene TRBD1, 6 bases. This CDR3 has 13 residues. V lost 5 bases, J lost 8 bases, and 15 bases lay in between. Germline lookup yields CDR1 SGHTA and CDR2 FQGNSA.

By share, this clonotype counts as medium-sized. The V and J genes are TRBV18 and TRBJ2-5, with unresolved D. The CDR3 is made up of 13 amino acids. Germline V gives CDR1 KGHSH, CDR2 LQKENI. With 6 bases removed from V and 3 bases from J, the gap between germline ends came to 11 bases. The CDR3 sequence is CASSANTEETQYF. The CDR3 DNA reads TGTGCCAGCTCGGCGAACACGGAAGAGACCCAGTACTTC. The whole variable domain, filled in from reference TRBV18 and TRBJ2-5, reads NAGVMQNPRHLVRRRGQEARLRCSPMKGHSHVYWYRQLPEEGLKFMVYLQKENIIDESGMPKERFSAEFPKEGPSILRIQQVVRGDSAAYFCASSANTEETQYFGPGTRLLVL.